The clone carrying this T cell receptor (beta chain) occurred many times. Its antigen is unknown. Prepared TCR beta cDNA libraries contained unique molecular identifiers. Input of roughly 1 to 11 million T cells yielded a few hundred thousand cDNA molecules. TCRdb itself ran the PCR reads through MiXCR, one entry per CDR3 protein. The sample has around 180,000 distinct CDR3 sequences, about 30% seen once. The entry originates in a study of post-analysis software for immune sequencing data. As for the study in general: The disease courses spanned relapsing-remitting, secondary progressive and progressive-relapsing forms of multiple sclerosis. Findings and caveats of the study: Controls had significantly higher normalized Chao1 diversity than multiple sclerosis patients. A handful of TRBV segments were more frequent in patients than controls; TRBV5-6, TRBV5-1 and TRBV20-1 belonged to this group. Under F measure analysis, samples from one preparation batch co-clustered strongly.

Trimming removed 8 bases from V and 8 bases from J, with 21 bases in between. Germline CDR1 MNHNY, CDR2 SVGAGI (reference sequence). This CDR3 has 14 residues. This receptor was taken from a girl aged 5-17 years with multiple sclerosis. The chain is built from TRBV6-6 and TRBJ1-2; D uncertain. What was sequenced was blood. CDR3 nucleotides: TGTGCCAGCGGTTCAGGAGATTCCTCGAGAGGCTACACCTTC. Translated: CASGSGDSSRGYTF.